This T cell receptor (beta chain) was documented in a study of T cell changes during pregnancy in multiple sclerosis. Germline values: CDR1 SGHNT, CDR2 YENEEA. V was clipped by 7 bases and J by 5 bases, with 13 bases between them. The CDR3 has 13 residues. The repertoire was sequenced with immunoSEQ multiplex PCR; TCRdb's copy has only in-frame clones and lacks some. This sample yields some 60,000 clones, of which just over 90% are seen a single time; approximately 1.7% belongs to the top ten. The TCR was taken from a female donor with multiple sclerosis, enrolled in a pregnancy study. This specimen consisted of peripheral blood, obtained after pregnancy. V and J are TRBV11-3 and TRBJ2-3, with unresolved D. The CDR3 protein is CASTLTGLDTQYF. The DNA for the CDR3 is TGTGCCAGCACCCTTACTGGTCTAGATACGCAGTATTTT.